This TCR beta chain appears in the sequencing data of a study of CD8+ T cells in alopecia areata. Study-level findings and limits: There were many expanded lesional clones persisting in scalp and blood during tofacitinib. Tofacitinib significantly lowered scalp clonality and expanded CD8+ clones among the top 100.

cDNA prepared by RNA extraction and subsequent reverse transcription served as the template for sequencing. Only in-frame clones appear in the TCRdb table, and some are missing; sequencing was by immunoSEQ multiplex PCR. The repertoire consists of about 110,000 clones, with roughly three fifths occurring once and the leading ten covering more than 10%. To note about this clone: What it recognizes is unknown.

Indicated treatment: oral pan-JAK inhibitor, 5-10 mg twice daily. Germline lookup yields CDR1 SGHDN and CDR2 FVKESK. The CDR3 runs to 17 residues. V lost 1 base to trimming and J lost 3 bases, with 18 bases between them. The receptor was derived from a human donor with alopecia areata. Material: CD8+ T cells sorted from blood, obtained at week 24, from a patient treated with tofacitinib. The V and J genes are TRBV14 and TRBJ1-2; weak D call: TRBD1 (6 bases). CDR3 region: CASSQAGTPQGYYGYTF. The CDR3 DNA reads as TGTGCCAGCAGCCAAGCGGGTACCCCACAGGGATACTATGGCTACACCTTC.